This T cell receptor (beta chain) originates from a study of glioma-infiltrating T cells. The length of the CDR3 is 13 residues. Trimming stripped 8 bases from V and 4 bases from J, with 15 bases between. Germline lookup yields CDR1 MDHEN and CDR2 SYDVKM. TCR alpha and beta CDR3 regions were amplified from RNA using iRepertoire nested multiplex PCR. For one-step reverse transcription and amplification, 100-400 ng of tissue mRNA or PBMC total RNA was used. Each CDR3 protein gets one entry after TCRdb re-called the multiplex PCR reads with MiXCR. This table holds some 90,000 distinct CDR3 sequences, about 40% found once. Whole-study results and caveats: Only very few CDR3 sequences appeared in both tissue and blood. Gliomas, especially low-grade, showed above-expected tissue-blood divergence; non-neoplastic patients showed below.

Note on this clonotype: Its antigen is as yet unknown.

The chain recombines TRBV28 with TRBJ2-7, with TRBD2 as a possible D gene (5 bases). Sequencing was done on a sample of glioma tissue, nonneoplastic brain tissue, or PBMCs (not recorded which). This TCR was recovered from a human donor with low-grade glioma or glioblastoma, undergoing nonglioma brain surgery, or in good health (not recorded which). In nucleotides, the CDR3 is TGTGCCAGCCCTTTAGGTATAGCGTACGAGCAGTACTTC. It specifies CASPLGIAYEQYF.